A single T cell receptor beta chain is shown here with its context. The antigen is undetermined. Treatment in this sample: oral pan-JAK inhibitor, 5-10 mg twice daily. The sample comes from a study of CD8+ T cells in alopecia areata. Broader study findings: The study found higher clonality in lesional than normal scalp, especially in alopecia totalis/universalis.

V was cut by 0 bases and J by 6 bases, with 8 bases left in between. The CDR3 has 13 residues. Germline assignment: CDR1 ENHRY and CDR2 SYGVKD. cDNA serving as the sequencing template came from extracted, reverse transcribed RNA. Sequencing used immunoSEQ multiplex PCR; TCRdb keeps in-frame clones, though not all of them. The data contain 200,000 to 250,000 clones, 50% to 70% of them singletons. The material sequenced was CD4+ T cells sorted from blood, taken at week 4, from a patient treated with tofacitinib. This TCR derives from a human donor with alopecia areata. The J gene is TRBJ1-2, the V gene TRBV10-3, with unresolved D. The chain's CDR3 is CAISESNLDGYTF. The CDR3 bases are TGTGCCATCAGTGAGTCGAATCTGGATGGCTACACCTTC.